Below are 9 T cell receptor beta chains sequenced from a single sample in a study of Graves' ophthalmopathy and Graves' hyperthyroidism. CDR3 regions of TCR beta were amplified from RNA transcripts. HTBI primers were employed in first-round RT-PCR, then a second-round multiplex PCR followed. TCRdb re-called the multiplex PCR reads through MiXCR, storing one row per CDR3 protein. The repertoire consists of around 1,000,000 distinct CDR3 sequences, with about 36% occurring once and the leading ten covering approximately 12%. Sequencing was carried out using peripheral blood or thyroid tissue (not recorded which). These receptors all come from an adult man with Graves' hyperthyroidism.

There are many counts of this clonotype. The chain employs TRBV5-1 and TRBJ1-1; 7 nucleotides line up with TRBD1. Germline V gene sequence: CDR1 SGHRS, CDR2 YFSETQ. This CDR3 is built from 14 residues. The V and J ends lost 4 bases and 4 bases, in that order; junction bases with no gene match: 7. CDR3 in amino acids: CASSRQGDGTEAFF. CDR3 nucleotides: TGCGCCAGCAGCCGCCAGGGGGATGGCACTGAAGCTTTCTTT. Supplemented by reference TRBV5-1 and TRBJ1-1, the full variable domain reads KAGVTQTPRYLIKTRGQQVTLSCSPISGHRSVSWYQQTPGQGLQFLFEYFSETQRNKGNFPGRFSGRQFSNSRSEMNVSTLELGDSALYLCASSRQGDGTEAFFGQGTRLTVV.

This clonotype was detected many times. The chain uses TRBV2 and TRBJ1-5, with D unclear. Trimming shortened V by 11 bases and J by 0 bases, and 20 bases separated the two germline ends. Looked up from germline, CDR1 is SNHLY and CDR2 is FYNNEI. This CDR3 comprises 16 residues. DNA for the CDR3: TGTGCCGTAGCGACGGTGGATTTTTATAGCAATCAGCCCCAGCATTTT. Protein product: CAVATVDFYSNQPQHF.

The CDR3 DNA is TGTGCCAGCAGTCAGGGGGGCAGCCTTCACCCCCAGCATTTT. This translates into CASSQGGSLHPQHF. This chain uses TRBV12-3 or TRBV12-4 with TRBJ1-5; the match to TRBD1 covers 7 bases. The CDR3 extends over 14 amino acids. V was pared by 5 bases and J by 10 bases, with 11 bases of the junction left unmatched.

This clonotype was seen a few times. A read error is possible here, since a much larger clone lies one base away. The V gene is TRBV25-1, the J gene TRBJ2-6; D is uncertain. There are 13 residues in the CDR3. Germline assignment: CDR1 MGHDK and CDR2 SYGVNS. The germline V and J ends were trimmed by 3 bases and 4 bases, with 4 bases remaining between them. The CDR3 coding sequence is TGTGCCAGCAGTGACACCGGGGCCAACGTCCTGACTTTC. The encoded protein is CASSDTGANVLTF.

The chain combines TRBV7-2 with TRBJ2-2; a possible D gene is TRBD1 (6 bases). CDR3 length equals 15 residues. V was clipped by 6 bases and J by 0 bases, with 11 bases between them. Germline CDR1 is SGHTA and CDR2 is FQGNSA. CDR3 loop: CASSLDRSNTGELFF. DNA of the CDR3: TGTGCCAGCAGTTTGGACAGATCGAACACCGGGGAGCTGTTTTTT.

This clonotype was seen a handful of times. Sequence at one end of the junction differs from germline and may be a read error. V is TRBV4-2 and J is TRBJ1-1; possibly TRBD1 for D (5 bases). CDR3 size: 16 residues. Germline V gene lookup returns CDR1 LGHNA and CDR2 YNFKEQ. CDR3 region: CASSLSGQRRYTEAVF. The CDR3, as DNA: TGTGCCAGCAGTTTAAGTGGACAACGGAGATACACTGAAGCTGTCTTT.

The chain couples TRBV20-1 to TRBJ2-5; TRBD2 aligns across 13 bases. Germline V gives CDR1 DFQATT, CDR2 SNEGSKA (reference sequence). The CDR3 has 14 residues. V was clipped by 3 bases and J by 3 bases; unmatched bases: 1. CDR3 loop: CSARGTSGEETQYF. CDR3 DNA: TGCAGTGCTAGGGGGACTAGCGGGGAAGAGACCCAGTACTTC.

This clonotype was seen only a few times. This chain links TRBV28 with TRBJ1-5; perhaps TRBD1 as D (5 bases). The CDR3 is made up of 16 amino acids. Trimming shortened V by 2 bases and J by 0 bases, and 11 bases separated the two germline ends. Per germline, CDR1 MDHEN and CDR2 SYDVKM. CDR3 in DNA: TGTGCCAGCAGTTTAACAGGAAGCATTAGCAATCAGCCCCAGCATTTT. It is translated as CASSLTGSISNQPQHF.

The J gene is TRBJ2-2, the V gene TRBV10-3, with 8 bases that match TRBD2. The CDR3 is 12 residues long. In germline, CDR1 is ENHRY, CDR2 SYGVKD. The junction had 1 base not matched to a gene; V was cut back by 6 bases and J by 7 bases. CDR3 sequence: CAIRGTSGELFF. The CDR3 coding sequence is TGTGCCATCAGAGGGACTAGCGGGGAGCTGTTTTTT.